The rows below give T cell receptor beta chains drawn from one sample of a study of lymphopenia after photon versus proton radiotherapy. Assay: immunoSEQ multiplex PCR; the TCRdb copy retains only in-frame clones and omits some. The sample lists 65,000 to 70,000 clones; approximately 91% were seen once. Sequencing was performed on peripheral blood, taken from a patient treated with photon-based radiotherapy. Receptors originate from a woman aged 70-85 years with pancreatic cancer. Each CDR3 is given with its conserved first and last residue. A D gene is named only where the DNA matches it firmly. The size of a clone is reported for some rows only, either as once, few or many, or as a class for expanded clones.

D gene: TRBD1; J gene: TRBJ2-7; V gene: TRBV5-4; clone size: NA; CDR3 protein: CASSDRQGVSYEQYF; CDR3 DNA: TGTGCCAGCAGCGATAGACAGGGCGTCTCCTACGAGCAGTACTTC
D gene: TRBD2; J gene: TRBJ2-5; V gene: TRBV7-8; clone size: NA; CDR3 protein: CASSLGGLAGEETQYF; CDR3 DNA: TGTGCCAGCAGCTTAGGGGGACTAGCGGGAGAAGAGACCCAGTACTTC
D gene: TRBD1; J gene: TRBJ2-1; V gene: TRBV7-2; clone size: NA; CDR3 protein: CASSFGQGAGDEQFF; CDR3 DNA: TGTGCCAGCAGCTTTGGACAGGGGGCTGGGGATGAGCAGTTCTTC
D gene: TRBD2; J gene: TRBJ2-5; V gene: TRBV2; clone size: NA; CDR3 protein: CASSDSGTSGETQYF; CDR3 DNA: TGTGCCAGCAGTGACTCGGGGACTAGTGGTGAGACCCAGTACTTC
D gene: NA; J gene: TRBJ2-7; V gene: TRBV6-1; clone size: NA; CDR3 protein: CASSEPYEQYF; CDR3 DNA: TGTGCCAGCAGTGAACCCTACGAGCAGTACTTC
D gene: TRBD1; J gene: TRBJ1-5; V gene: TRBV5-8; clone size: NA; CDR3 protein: CASSDQGAGNQPQHF; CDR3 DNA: TGTGCCAGCAGCGATCAGGGGGCGGGCAATCAGCCCCAGCATTTT
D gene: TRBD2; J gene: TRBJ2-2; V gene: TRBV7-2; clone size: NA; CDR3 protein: CASSLSQRERRTGELFF; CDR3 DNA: TGTGCCAGCAGCTTAAGCCAGCGGGAGCGACGGACCGGGGAGCTGTTTTTT
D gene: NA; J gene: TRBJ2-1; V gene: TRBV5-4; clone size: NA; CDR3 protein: CASRSIGEQFF; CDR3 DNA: TGTGCCAGCAGGAGCATAGGTGAGCAGTTCTTC
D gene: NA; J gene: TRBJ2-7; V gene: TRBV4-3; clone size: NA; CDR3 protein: CASSRYVGGAYEQYF; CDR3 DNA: TGCGCCAGCAGCCGTTACGTGGGGGGAGCCTACGAGCAGTACTTC
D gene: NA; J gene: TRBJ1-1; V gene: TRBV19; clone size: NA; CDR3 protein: CASSISQGINTEAFF; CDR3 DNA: TGTGCCAGTAGTATAAGTCAGGGTATCAACACTGAAGCTTTCTTT
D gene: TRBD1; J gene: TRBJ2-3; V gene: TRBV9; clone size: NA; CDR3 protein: CASSVVGQATDTQYF; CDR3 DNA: TGTGCCAGCAGCGTAGTGGGACAGGCTACAGATACGCAGTATTTT
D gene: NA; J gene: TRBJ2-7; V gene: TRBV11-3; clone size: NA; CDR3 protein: CASSLQIAYEQYF; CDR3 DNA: TGTGCCAGCAGCTTACAAATAGCCTACGAGCAGTACTTC
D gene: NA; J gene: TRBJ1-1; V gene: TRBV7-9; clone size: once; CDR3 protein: CASSSQGRSVDTEAFF; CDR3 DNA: TGTGCCAGCAGCTCCCAGGGGCGATCTGTTGACACTGAAGCTTTCTTT
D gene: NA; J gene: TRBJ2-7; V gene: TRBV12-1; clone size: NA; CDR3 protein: CASSPRDGSYEQYF; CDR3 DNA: TGTGCCAGCAGCCCCAGGGACGGATCCTACGAGCAGTACTTC
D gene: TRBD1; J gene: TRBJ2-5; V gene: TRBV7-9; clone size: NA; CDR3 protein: CASSWWTGGEETQYF; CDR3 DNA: TGTGCCAGCAGCTGGTGGACAGGGGGAGAGGAGACCCAGTACTTC
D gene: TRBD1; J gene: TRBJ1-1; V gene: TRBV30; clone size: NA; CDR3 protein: CAWSLTGTGF; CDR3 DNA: TGTGCCTGGAGCCTAACCGGGACAGGGTTT
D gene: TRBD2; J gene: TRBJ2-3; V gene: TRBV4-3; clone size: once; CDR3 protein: CASSKGGYSTDTQYF; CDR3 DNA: TGCGCCAGCAGCAAGGGAGGGTATAGCACAGATACGCAGTATTTT
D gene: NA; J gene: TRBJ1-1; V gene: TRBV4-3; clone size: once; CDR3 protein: CASSQNRVRINYAEAFF; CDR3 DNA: TGCGCCAGCAGCCAAAACAGGGTCCGGATAAACTACGCTGAAGCTTTCTTT
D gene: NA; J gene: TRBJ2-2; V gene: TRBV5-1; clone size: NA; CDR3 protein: CASSLEGGAGELFF; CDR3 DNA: TGCGCCAGCAGCTTGGAAGGGGGGGCCGGGGAGCTGTTTTTT
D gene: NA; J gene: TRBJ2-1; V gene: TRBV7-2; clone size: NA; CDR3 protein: CASSPPGLANEQFF; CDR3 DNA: TGTGCCAGCAGCCCTCCGGGACTCGCCAATGAGCAGTTCTTC
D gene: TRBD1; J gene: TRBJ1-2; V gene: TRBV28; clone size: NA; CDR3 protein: CASSTGQGARVYGYTF; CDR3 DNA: TGTGCCAGCAGTACAGGACAGGGGGCGAGAGTGTATGGCTACACCTTC